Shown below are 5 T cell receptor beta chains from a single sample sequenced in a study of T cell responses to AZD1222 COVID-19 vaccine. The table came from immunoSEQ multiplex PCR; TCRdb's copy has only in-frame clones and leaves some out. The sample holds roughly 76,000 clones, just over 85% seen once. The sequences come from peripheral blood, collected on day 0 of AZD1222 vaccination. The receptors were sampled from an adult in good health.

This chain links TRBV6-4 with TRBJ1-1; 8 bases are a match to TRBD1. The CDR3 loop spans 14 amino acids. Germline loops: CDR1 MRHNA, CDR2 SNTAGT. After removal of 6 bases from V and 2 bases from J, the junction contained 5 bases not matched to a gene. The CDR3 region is CASSSTGGNTEAFF. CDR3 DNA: TGTGCCAGCAGCTCCACAGGGGGTAACACTGAAGCTTTCTTT.

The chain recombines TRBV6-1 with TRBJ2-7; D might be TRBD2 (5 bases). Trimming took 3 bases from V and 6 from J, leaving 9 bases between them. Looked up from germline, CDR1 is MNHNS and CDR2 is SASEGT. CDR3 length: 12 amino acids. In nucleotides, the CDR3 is TGTGCCAGCAGTGAGGGAGATCTCGAGCAGTACTTC. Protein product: CASSEGDLEQYF.

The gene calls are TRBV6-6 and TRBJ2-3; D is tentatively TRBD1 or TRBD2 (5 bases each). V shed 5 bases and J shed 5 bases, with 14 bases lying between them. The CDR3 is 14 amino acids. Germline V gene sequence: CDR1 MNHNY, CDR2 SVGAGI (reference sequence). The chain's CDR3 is CASSPGFSGDTQYF. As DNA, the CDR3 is TGTGCCAGCAGTCCAGGGTTCAGCGGAGATACGCAGTATTTT.

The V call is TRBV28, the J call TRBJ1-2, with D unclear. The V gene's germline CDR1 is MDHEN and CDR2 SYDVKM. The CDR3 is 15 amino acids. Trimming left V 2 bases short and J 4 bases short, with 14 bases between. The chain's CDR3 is CASSLNAGWGYGYTF. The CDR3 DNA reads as TGTGCCAGCAGTTTAAATGCAGGTTGGGGCTATGGCTACACCTTC.

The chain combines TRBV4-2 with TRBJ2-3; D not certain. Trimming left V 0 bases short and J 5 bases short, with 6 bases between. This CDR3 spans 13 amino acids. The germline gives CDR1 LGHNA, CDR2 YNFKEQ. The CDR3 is CASSQERKDTQYF. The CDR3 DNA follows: TGTGCCAGCAGCCAAGAAAGGAAAGATACGCAGTATTTT.